Below are 17 T cell receptor beta chains sequenced from a single sample in a study of cytomegalovirus exposure and HLA in healthy donors. Both 60 Vbeta primers and 13 Jbeta primers went into the PCR. Sequencing was performed with immunoSEQ multiplex PCR; in TCRdb, only in-frame clones are kept and a portion is missing. The data hold some 120,000 clones, with around 9% observed a single time. The specimen was PBMCs. The receptors shown here come from a man aged 40-49 years in good health and CMV-seronegative.

This clone was counted only a few times. J is TRBJ2-2 and V is TRBV27; the D gene is possibly TRBD2 (6 bases). From germline, CDR1 is MNHEY and CDR2 SMNVEV (reference sequence). V was clipped by 4 bases and J by 2 bases, with 14 bases between them. The CDR3 contains 16 residues. This CDR3 is CASSSMGGINTGELFF. As DNA, the CDR3 is TGTGCCAGCAGTTCCATGGGGGGAATCAACACCGGGGAGCTGTTTTTT.

This clone showed up just once. The CDR3 reads CARKTGGDSPLHF. The CDR3 DNA follows: TGTGCCAGAAAAACAGGGGGCGATTCACCCCTCCACTTT. This chain uses TRBV6-6 with TRBJ1-6, with 9 bases lining up with TRBD1. The germline V gene has CDR1 MNHNY and CDR2 SVGAGI (reference sequence). V shed 9 bases, J shed 8 bases, and the junction held 5 bases outside the gene matches. This CDR3 is built from 13 residues.

V usage is TRBV6-4 and J usage is TRBJ1-1; 7 bases map to TRBD1. V dropped 4 bases and J dropped 3; count of bases not matched to a gene: 11. The CDR3 runs to 16 residues. Germline V lookup: CDR1 MRHNA, CDR2 SNTAGT. CDR3 sequence reads: CASSARTGASYTEAFF. In DNA form, the CDR3 reads TGTGCCAGCAGTGCCCGGACAGGAGCCTCATACACTGAAGCTTTCTTT.

The chain couples TRBV5-1 to TRBJ2-7, with TRBD2 matching over 7 bases. Germline V gene lookup returns CDR1 SGHRS and CDR2 YFSETQ. CDR3 length equals 15 residues. Trimming took 1 base from V and 0 from J; bases not matched to a gene: 4. The CDR3 region has the DNA TGCGCCAGCAGCTTGAACGGGGGGAGCTCCTACGAGCAGTACTTC. It codes for CASSLNGGSSYEQYF.

There are a few counts of this clone. One junction end disagrees with the germline gene, perhaps due to a read error. The chain links TRBV27 to TRBJ1-2; 7 nucleotides match TRBD1. CDR1 and CDR2 (germline): MNHEY, SMNVEV (reference sequence). The CDR3 loop spans 14 amino acids. The CDR3 sequence is CASNLQGTNYGYTF. CDR3 sequence (DNA): TGTGCCAGCAATTTACAGGGGACTAACTATGGCTACACCTTC.

There are a few counts of this clone. The J gene is TRBJ2-1, the V gene TRBV14; 13 nucleotides line up with TRBD2. V was pared by 4 bases and J by 7 bases, with 4 bases of the junction left unmatched. In germline, CDR1 is SGHDN, CDR2 FVKESK. This CDR3 has 15 amino acids. CDR3 DNA: TGTGCCAGCAGCCCACTAGCGGGGGGGCGTAATGAGCAGTTCTTC. It codes for CASSPLAGGRNEQFF.

The J gene is TRBJ2-1, the V gene TRBV10-1, with TRBD1 matching 7 bases. The junction had 6 bases not matched to a gene; V was cut back by 2 bases and J by 8 bases. Germline V gene lookup returns CDR1 WNHNN and CDR2 SYGVQD (reference sequence). The CDR3 loop spans 14 amino acids. CDR3 nucleotide sequence: TGCGCCAGCAGTGAGGGGCAGGGGGTTTATGAGCAGTTCTTC. Translating gives CASSEGQGVYEQFF.

This clone was counted a few times. V usage is TRBV4-2 and J usage is TRBJ2-7, with D uncertain. This CDR3 is 14 amino acids long. The germline V and J ends were trimmed by 0 bases and 1 base, with 7 bases remaining between them. In germline, CDR1 is LGHNA, CDR2 YNFKEQ. CDR3 in amino acids: CASSQELLSYEQYF. CDR3 in DNA: TGTGCCAGCAGCCAAGAGTTACTTTCCTACGAGCAGTACTTC.

This clone came up a few times. Relative to the germline gene, one junction end is altered; a read error may explain this. The chain recombines TRBV2 with TRBJ1-2; D gene uncertain. The CDR3 runs 16 residues. Germline assignment: CDR1 SNHLY and CDR2 FYNNEI. The CDR3 sequence: CASSEAVAGSSYGYPF. The CDR3 nucleotides read TGTGCCAGCAGTGAAGCGGTGGCAGGTTCCAGCTATGGCTACCCCTTC.

This clone has more than one count but fewer than ten. V is TRBV5-5 and J is TRBJ2-3; TRBD2 matches 7 bases. V dropped 4 bases and J dropped 0; count of bases not matched to a gene: 8. Germline loops: CDR1 SGHKS, CDR2 YYEKEE (reference sequence). This CDR3 is built from 16 residues. The CDR3 coding sequence is TGTGCCAGCAGCCCCGGGACTACACTTAGCACAGATACGCAGTATTTT. This encodes CASSPGTTLSTDTQYF.

CDR3 protein: CASSVIRGNTIYF. DNA of the CDR3: TGTGCCAGCAGTGTAATACGGGGAAACACCATATATTTT. The genes are TRBV2 and TRBJ1-3; D call uncertain. Trimming removed 4 bases at V and 4 bases at J, with 8 bases between. The CDR3 has 13 amino acids. CDR1 SNHLY and CDR2 FYNNEI come from the germline V gene.

This clone was found a few times. The chain has TRBV5-6 and TRBJ2-1; a weak D match, TRBD1 (5 bases). Deletions cut 3 bases from V and 2 bases from J, with 12 bases between. Germline CDR1 reads SGHDT; CDR2 reads YYEEEE. This CDR3 comprises 15 residues. The CDR3 protein is CASSSATDPYNEQFF. As DNA, the CDR3 is TGTGCCAGCAGCTCCGCGACAGATCCCTACAATGAGCAGTTCTTC. The full variable domain, completed using reference TRBV5-6 and TRBJ2-1, is DAGVTQSPTHLIKTRGQQVTLRCSPKSGHDTVSWYQQALGQGPQFIFQYYEEEERQRGNFPDRFSGHQFPNYSSELNVNALLLGDSALYLCASSSATDPYNEQFFGPGTRLTVL.

This chain uses TRBV9 with TRBJ1-5; TRBD1 is a possible D gene (6 bases). Trimming removed 0 bases from V and 0 bases from J, with 7 bases in between. CDR1 is SGDLS, CDR2 YYNGEE, per germline. The CDR3 sequence is 15 residues long. The CDR3 DNA is TGTGCCAGCAGCGTAGCAGGGGATAGCAATCAGCCCCAGCATTTT. This codes for CASSVAGDSNQPQHF. Combining the CDR3 with reference TRBV9 and TRBJ1-5 gives the whole variable domain DSGVTQTPKHLITATGQRVTLRCSPRSGDLSVYWYQQSLDQGLQFLIQYYNGEERAKGNILERFSAQQFPDLHSELNLSSLELGDSALYFCASSVAGDSNQPQHFGDGTRLSIL.

This clone was picked up a small number of times. The rearrangement links TRBV7-2 to TRBJ1-2; the D is unclear. The ends were cut back, 1 base at V and 0 bases at J, with 9 bases in the middle. Germline CDR1 is SGHTA and CDR2 is FQGNSA. The CDR3 consists of 15 residues. The CDR3 sequence: CASSLGGYSNYGYTF. The CDR3 nucleotides read TGTGCCAGCAGCTTAGGAGGGTACTCTAACTATGGCTACACCTTC.

V gene TRBV5-6 combines with J gene TRBJ2-7, with D possibly matching TRBD1 (6 bases). The CDR3 loop spans 14 amino acids. Germline CDR1 reads SGHDT; CDR2 reads YYEEEE. Trimming stripped 6 bases from V and 5 bases from J, with 18 bases between. CDR3 protein: CASNYGTRVNEQYF. DNA for the CDR3: TGTGCCAGCAACTACGGGACAAGAGTGAACGAGCAGTACTTC. The full variable domain, completed using reference TRBV5-6 and TRBJ2-7, is DAGVTQSPTHLIKTRGQQVTLRCSPKSGHDTVSWYQQALGQGPQFIFQYYEEEERQRGNFPDRFSGHQFPNYSSELNVNALLLGDSALYLCASNYGTRVNEQYFGPGTRLTVT.

The rearrangement links TRBV5-6 to TRBJ2-7; D is unresolved. CDR1 and CDR2 from the germline V gene are SGHDT and YYEEEE. The CDR3 sequence is 12 residues long. Trimming stripped 3 bases from V and 5 bases from J, with 9 bases between. The CDR3 DNA sequence: TGTGCCAGCAGCTCAGTACCCCACGAGCAGTACTTC. Amino acids: CASSSVPHEQYF.

J is TRBJ2-7 and V is TRBV7-5; the table gives TRBD1 as D, unverified against the DNA. TRBV7-5 corresponds to a pseudogene. CDR3 length: 13 amino acids. The CDR3 protein is CARSLGGHYEQYF. The CDR3, as DNA: TGTGCCAGAAGCTTAGGGGGCCACTACGAGCAGTACTTC.